The 9 T cell receptor beta chains given below trace back to one sample, sequenced in a study of T cells after posttransplantation cyclophosphamide. Measured with immunoSEQ multiplex PCR; TCRdb has only the in-frame clones, and not every one. The data hold over 5,500 clones, with more than 95% observed a single time. The source material was naive CD8+ T cells sorted from PBMCs. The receptors stem from a woman in her 30s in good health and a related stem cell transplant donor.

This clone appeared once. V is TRBV7-2 and J is TRBJ1-2; TRBD1 matches at 8 bases. The CDR3 is made up of 17 amino acids. Germline V gene data show CDR1 as SGHTA and CDR2 as FQGNSA. The V gene end was trimmed by 6 bases and the J gene end by 4 bases; junction bases not matched to a gene: 16. The CDR3 DNA follows: TGTGCCAGCAGTCCAAATTCCCAGGGGGCGGTCATCTATGGCTACACCTTC. Its translation is CASSPNSQGAVIYGYTF.

The chain joins TRBV12-2 to TRBJ2-7; no DNA check was done on the table's D call, TRBD2. TRBV12-2 is termed a pseudogene. The CDR3 length is 16 residues. CDR3 DNA: TGTGCAAGTCGCCTCTCACGGGGGGGGAAAAGCTACGAGCAGTACTTC. It yields the protein CASRLSRGGKSYEQYF.

Written as DNA, the CDR3 is TGTGCCAGTAGTATACGAGACAGGCCCTCCTACGAGCAGTACTTC. This sequence encodes CASSIRDRPSYEQYF. The V call is TRBV19, the J call TRBJ2-7, with D perhaps matching TRBD1 (6 bases). Trimming cost V 2 bases and J 0 bases, with 11 bases left between them. The germline CDR1 and CDR2 sequences are LNHDA and SQIVND (reference sequence). The CDR3 sequence is 15 residues long.

The chain uses TRBV18 and TRBJ2-7; the D gene is possibly TRBD1 (5 bases). V lost 3 bases and J 3 bases, leaving 12 bases between the germline ends. The CDR3 loop spans 14 amino acids. Germline CDR1 reads KGHSH; CDR2 reads LQKENI. CDR3 amino acids: CASSPSPDIYEQYF. The CDR3 DNA follows: TGTGCCAGCTCACCCAGTCCGGACATCTACGAGCAGTACTTC.

The chain carries TRBV27 and TRBJ1-2; TRBD1 matches 8 bases. The CDR3 has 16 amino acids. V shed 5 bases and J 8 bases; nucleotides not matched to a gene: 16. Germline-derived CDR1 and CDR2 are MNHEY and SMNVEV (reference sequence). In nucleotides, the CDR3 is TGTGCCAGCAGTCCCTTCCCTGGACAGGGAGGTTTGGGCTACACCTTC. Translation: CASSPFPGQGGLGYTF.

V and J are TRBV6-5 and TRBJ1-1; D is undetermined. Trimming cost V 6 bases and J 5 bases, with 7 bases left between them. This CDR3 comprises 11 residues. CDR1 and CDR2 (germline): MNHEY, SVGAGI. As DNA, the CDR3 is TGTGCCAGCAGGGCGGGTACTGAAGCTTTCTTT. The encoded protein is CASRAGTEAFF.

The gene calls are TRBV27 and TRBJ1-5, with D perhaps matching TRBD1 (6 bases). The length of the CDR3 is 15 residues. Trimming left V 7 bases short and J 6 bases short, with 19 bases between. Germline V gives CDR1 MNHEY, CDR2 SMNVEV (reference sequence). The DNA of the CDR3 is TGTGCCAGCAAGTCCTCCCCAGGGGCAGGTCAGCCCCAGCATTTT. This gives the protein CASKSSPGAGQPQHF.

The chain is built from TRBV5-4 and TRBJ2-7, with 8 bases matching TRBD1. The CDR3 has 14 residues. Per the germline V gene, CDR1 is SGHNT and CDR2 is YYREEE (reference sequence). The V gene end was trimmed by 3 bases and the J gene end by 2 bases; junction bases not matched to a gene: 4. CDR3 DNA: TGTGCCAGCAGCTGGCAGGGGGCCGCCTACGAGCAGTACTTC. It encodes CASSWQGAAYEQYF.

This chain joins TRBV4-3 and TRBJ1-4, with 9 bases matching TRBD1. The CDR3 is 14 amino acids. CDR1 and CDR2 (germline): LGHNA, YSLEER. The ends lost 3 bases at V and 5 bases at J; junction bases unmatched: 1. The CDR3, as DNA: TGCGCCAGCAGCCAGACAGGGGGAAATGAAAAACTGTTTTTT. Its translation is CASSQTGGNEKLFF.